What follows are 15 T cell receptor beta chains derived from one specimen sequenced in a study of cytotoxic CD8 clonotypes in ibrutinib-treated CLL (dated by TCRdb to the early 2020s). The time point label corresponds to: roughly 2 years on ibrutinib. The library was produced with the immunoSEQ multiplex PCR assay. Imported from immuneACCESS, the table was reduced by TCRdb to in-frame sequences with V and J called. These copies leave out some clones; in studies compared against another copy, an unresolved V gene accounts for under half, and the cause of the remainder is not known. Present in this sample are more than 200,000 clones, 70% of which were seen just once. Approximately 15% of the sample belongs to the ten largest clones. The specimen comprised PBMCs, sampled after 24 months of ibrutinib treatment. The receptors shown here come from a human donor with chronic lymphocytic leukemia.

The V and J genes are TRBV27 and TRBJ2-1; either TRBD1 or TRBD2 may fit D (6 bases each). Trimming removed 3 bases from V and 4 bases from J, with 16 bases in between. The CDR3 runs to 16 residues. The germline CDR1 and CDR2 sequences are MNHEY and SMNVEV (reference sequence). In DNA, the CDR3 is TGTGCCAGCAGTTTCTGGGGGGCTGGGGGATACAATGAGCAGTTCTTC. This encodes CASSFWGAGGYNEQFF.

J is TRBJ1-3 and V is TRBV28; D is uncertain. This CDR3 has 15 amino acids. Trimming removed 8 bases from V and 0 bases from J, with 14 bases in between. Germline CDR1 is MDHEN and CDR2 is SYDVKM. CDR3: CASLRWGSSGNTIYF. CDR3 in DNA: TGTGCCAGCCTCCGTTGGGGATCCTCTGGAAACACCATATATTTT.

The chain couples TRBV21-1 to TRBJ1-3. TRBV21-1 is a pseudogene. CDR3 length: 13 residues. CDR3 bases: TGTGCAGTTTGGACGAAATCTGGAAACACCATATATTTT. This codes for CAVWTKSGNTIYF.

The rearrangement links TRBV18 to TRBJ2-1; 13 nucleotides match TRBD2. The length of the CDR3 is 15 residues. The V gene's germline CDR1 is KGHSH and CDR2 LQKENI. J gave up 9 bases and V 6 bases, and 8 bases lay outside the gene matches. CDR3 bases: TGTGCCAGCTCTCGAGGACTAGCGGGAGACGGTGAGCAGTTCTTC. Protein product: CASSRGLAGDGEQFF.

The V and J genes are TRBV7-6 and TRBJ1-2; a weak D match, TRBD1 (6 bases). The CDR3 is 17 residues long. V was clipped by 2 bases and J by 5 bases, with 21 bases between them. Per the germline V gene, CDR1 is SGHVS and CDR2 is FNYEAQ. In DNA, the CDR3 is TGTGCCAGCAGCTTATGGGCAGGGGATCCGACCGGGTATGGCTACACCTTC. Its protein product is CASSLWAGDPTGYGYTF.

The chain couples TRBV6-5 to TRBJ1-5, with D hard to call. V lost 6 bases and J lost 10, with 16 bases in between. CDR3 size: 13 residues. Germline V lookup: CDR1 MNHEY, CDR2 SVGAGI. CDR3 in DNA: TGTGCCAGCAGCACATCACCTTTTGGACCCCAGCATTTT. This codes for CASSTSPFGPQHF.

The CDR3 here is CASSQEGQGYSYNEQFF. CDR3 nucleotide sequence: TGCGCCAGCAGCCAAGAGGGGCAGGGATACTCCTACAATGAGCAGTTCTTC. This chain uses TRBV4-1 with TRBJ2-1; possibly TRBD1 for D (5 bases). The V end lost 0 bases, the J end lost 0 bases, and 12 bases lay between the germline ends. CDR1 is MGHRA, CDR2 YSYEKL, per germline. The CDR3 spans 17 residues.

The rearrangement uses TRBV19 and TRBJ1-2; 7 bases are a match to TRBD1. Germline assignment: CDR1 LNHDA and CDR2 SQIVND (reference sequence). J lost 4 bases, V lost 3 bases, and 2 bases had no gene match. CDR3 length equals 13 residues. CDR3 DNA: TGTGCCAGTAGTATCGACAGGGCCTATGGCTACACCTTC. Translating it yields CASSIDRAYGYTF.

V and J are TRBV19 and TRBJ2-6; D remains ambiguous. This CDR3 contains 16 residues. The germline gives CDR1 LNHDA, CDR2 SQIVND (reference sequence). V lost 5 bases to trimming and J lost 0 bases, with 11 bases between them. This CDR3 reads CASSVPPGSGANVLTF. CDR3 DNA: TGTGCCAGTAGTGTCCCCCCCGGCTCTGGGGCCAACGTCCTGACTTTC.

The table lists this clone with a few counts. The chain carries TRBV5-6 and TRBJ1-2; 10 bases are a match to TRBD1. CDR3 length: 13 residues. The germline V gene encodes CDR1 SGHDT and CDR2 YYEEEE. With 4 bases clipped from V and 5 bases from J, the junction kept 2 bases outside the gene matches. The DNA of the CDR3 is TGTGCCAGCAGCAGGGGACAGGGGTATGGCTACACCTTC. It yields the protein CASSRGQGYGYTF.

In its sample, this clone was seen a few times. The gene calls are TRBV6-5 and TRBJ1-4; 7 bases align to TRBD1. The CDR3 consists of 14 residues. Germline V gene data show CDR1 as MNHEY and CDR2 as SVGAGI. Trimming took 6 bases from V and 8 from J; bases not matched to a gene: 9. The CDR3 coding sequence is TGTGCCAGCAGCCAAGACAGGGTCGGAGAAAAACTGTTTTTT. Protein: CASSQDRVGEKLFF.

The V and J genes are TRBV28 and TRBJ2-3, with 9 bases identical to TRBD2. The length of the CDR3 is 15 residues. The V and J ends lost 9 bases and 5 bases, in that order; junction bases with no gene match: 12. Germline V lookup: CDR1 MDHEN, CDR2 SYDVKM. In DNA, the CDR3 is TGTGCCAGTCGGAGTAGCGGGAGAGGTAAAGATACGCAGTATTTT. It specifies CASRSSGRGKDTQYF.

The rearrangement joins TRBV29-1 to TRBJ2-7; TRBD2 is a possible D gene (6 bases). Germline V CDR1 and CDR2: SQVTM, ANQGSEA. V shed 0 bases and J shed 6 bases, with 18 bases lying between them. The CDR3 length is 15 residues. The DNA for the CDR3 is TGCAGCGTTGAAGAAGGACTAAGAGGTTTATCCGAGCAGTACTTC. Translation: CSVEEGLRGLSEQYF.

V is TRBV19 and J is TRBJ1-1; a possible D gene is TRBD1 (5 bases). This CDR3 has 14 residues. Trimming pared 6 bases from V and 8 bases from J, leaving 19 bases between. Germline V gene lookup returns CDR1 LNHDA and CDR2 SQIVND (reference sequence). CDR3 sequence reads: CASSPGGGSGEAFF. CDR3 nucleotide sequence: TGTGCCAGTAGCCCCGGCGGGGGATCGGGAGAAGCTTTCTTT.

This rearrangement joins TRBV27 to TRBJ2-7, with TRBD1 matching 9 bases. CDR1 MNHEY and CDR2 SMNVEV come from the germline V gene (reference sequence). This CDR3 contains 15 residues. The ends lost 5 bases at V and 0 bases at J; junction bases unmatched: 5. CDR3 in DNA: TGTGCCAGCAGTACGGACAGGGGAGGCTCCTACGAGCAGTACTTC. Translation gives CASSTDRGGSYEQYF.